This entry lists 5 T cell receptor beta chains sequenced from one sample in a study of cytomegalovirus exposure and HLA in healthy donors. In the PCR, 60 Vbeta and 13 Jbeta primers were used. Clones were sequenced by immunoSEQ multiplex PCR, and TCRdb holds only the in-frame ones, with some missing. The repertoire has roughly 120,000 clones, around 84% of them found once; the top ten carry less than 4%. Sequences were obtained from PBMCs. Receptor source: a woman under 40 in good health and CMV-seropositive.

The table lists this clone with a count of one. The chain recombines TRBV10-3 with TRBJ2-1; 7 bases align to TRBD2. CDR3 length equals 15 residues. The germline gives CDR1 ENHRY, CDR2 SYGVKD. V was clipped by 0 bases and J by 13 bases; unmatched bases: 12. The CDR3 loop reads CAISESNLGSSGQFF. The CDR3 nucleotides read TGTGCCATCAGTGAGTCGAACCTCGGCTCTAGCGGACAGTTCTTC.

J is TRBJ1-4 and V is TRBV4-3; 11 nucleotides align to TRBD1. The length of the CDR3 is 16 residues. With 0 bases clipped from V and 8 bases from J, the junction kept 5 bases outside the gene matches. The germline CDR1 and CDR2 sequences are LGHNA and YSLEER. The CDR3 DNA is TGCGCCAGCAGCCAAGAGGGGACAGGGGGTCGAGAAAAACTGTTTTTT. Protein: CASSQEGTGGREKLFF.

Only a few counts were recorded for this clone. The chain carries TRBV12-5 and TRBJ1-5, with 10 bases aligning to TRBD1. This CDR3 has 16 residues. The germline gives CDR1 LGHNT, CDR2 FRNRAP. Germline trimming cut 5 bases from V and 2 bases from J; bases unmatched to any gene: 6. CDR3 loop: CASGPRTGGGNQPQHF. For the CDR3, the DNA is TGTGCTAGTGGTCCGCGGACAGGGGGAGGCAATCAGCCCCAGCATTTT.

The CDR3 bases are TGTGCCAGCAGCTTACAGGGGGCGCGAAACACCATATATTTT. The encoded protein is CASSLQGARNTIYF. The chain joins TRBV7-8 to TRBJ1-3, with TRBD1 matching over 8 bases. CDR1 and CDR2 from the germline V gene are SGHVS and FQNEAQ. V lost 2 bases, J lost 5 bases, and 2 bases stayed unmatched. The CDR3 is made up of 14 amino acids. The full variable domain, in which reference TRBV7-8 and TRBJ1-3 provide the parts outside the CDR3, is GAGVSQSPRYKVAKRGQDVALRCDPISGHVSLFWYQQALGQGPEFLTYFQNEAQLDKSGLPSDRFFAERPEGSVSTLKIQRTQQEDSAVYLCASSLQGARNTIYFGEGSWLTVV.

The chain uses TRBV18 and TRBJ1-5; 7 bases fit TRBD1. J was trimmed by 7 bases and V by 3 bases; bases with no gene match: 6. The CDR3 runs to 14 residues. Per the germline V gene, CDR1 is KGHSH and CDR2 is LQKENI. CDR3 nucleotide sequence: TGTGCCAGCTCACCGAGGGGGCCGGAGCAGCCCCAGCATTTT. Amino acids: CASSPRGPEQPQHF.